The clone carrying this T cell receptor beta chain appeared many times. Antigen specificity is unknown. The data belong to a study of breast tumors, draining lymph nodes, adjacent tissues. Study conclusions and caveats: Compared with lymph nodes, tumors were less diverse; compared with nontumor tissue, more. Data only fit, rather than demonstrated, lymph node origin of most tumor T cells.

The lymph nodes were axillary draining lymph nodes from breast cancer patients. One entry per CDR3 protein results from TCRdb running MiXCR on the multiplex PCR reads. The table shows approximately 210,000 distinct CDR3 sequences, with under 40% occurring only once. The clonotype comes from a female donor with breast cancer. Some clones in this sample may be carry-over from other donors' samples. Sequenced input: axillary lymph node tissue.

Here the CDR3 DNA reads TGTGCCAGTAGTATATGGAGCGGGAGTTCCTACGAGCAGTACTTC. As protein: CASSIWSGSSYEQYF. This chain connects TRBV19 to TRBJ2-7, with 8 bases identical to TRBD2. The CDR3 totals 15 residues. The junction had 4 bases not matched to a gene; V was cut back by 2 bases and J by 1 base. The germline gives CDR1 LNHDA, CDR2 SQIVND (reference sequence).